This passage covers 12 T cell receptor beta chains from one sample sequenced in a study of CD8+ T cells in alopecia areata. Isolated RNA was reverse transcribed into cDNA used as the sequencing template. TCRdb keeps only in-frame clones here, not all; method: immunoSEQ multiplex PCR. Seen here are about 110,000 clones, under 60% observed once, and the top ten hold over 20%. The sample taken for sequencing was NKG2D-low CD8+ T cells sorted from blood. The receptors derive from a human donor with alopecia areata.

The chain has TRBV15 and TRBJ2-7; no clear D gene. The CDR3 runs to 15 residues. Per the germline V gene, CDR1 is LNHNV and CDR2 is YYDKDF (reference sequence). Trimming left V 0 bases short and J 2 bases short, with 11 bases between. The CDR3 spells CATSRDRGSTYEQYF. CDR3 bases: TGTGCCACCAGCAGAGATCGCGGTTCTACCTACGAGCAGTACTTC.

This clone was seen a few times. The chain recombines TRBV2 with TRBJ2-7; D is uncertain. Germline V gene data show CDR1 as SNHLY and CDR2 as FYNNEI. V was trimmed by 11 bases and J by 7 bases, leaving 24 bases between them. This CDR3 is built from 14 residues. The CDR3 loop reads CAQSNPRASGEQYF. The CDR3 DNA follows: TGTGCCCAATCGAATCCCCGGGCTAGTGGGGAGCAGTACTTC.

The sample holds one count of this clone. The V call is TRBV19, the J call TRBJ1-1; no firm D call. The germline gives CDR1 LNHDA, CDR2 SQIVND (reference sequence). Trimming stripped 3 bases from V and 1 base from J, with 9 bases between. The CDR3 is made up of 14 amino acids. The CDR3: CASSISSPNTEAFF. The CDR3 DNA reads as TGTGCCAGTAGTATCTCATCACCGAACACTGAAGCTTTCTTT.

The chain uses TRBV19 and TRBJ2-7; TRBD1 aligns across 10 bases. The trim removed 4 bases at V and 3 bases at J, leaving 3 bases unmatched. The CDR3 consists of 14 residues. Looked up from germline, CDR1 is LNHDA and CDR2 is SQIVND (reference sequence). CDR3 coding DNA: TGTGCCAGTAGTACCGGGACAGGGGACTACGAGCAGTACTTC. Translated, it gives CASSTGTGDYEQYF.

This chain connects TRBV6-5 to TRBJ1-1; D uncertain. Trimming took off 2 bases at V and 1 base at J, with 11 bases between the two ends. Looked up from germline, CDR1 is MNHEY and CDR2 is SVGAGI. This CDR3 region has 15 residues. DNA for the CDR3: TGTGCCAGCAGTTACGCAGGCGGTGGGAACACTGAAGCTTTCTTT. Its translation: CASSYAGGGNTEAFF.

This chain connects TRBV9 to TRBJ1-5; D not resolved. The V and J ends lost 0 bases and 1 base respectively, with 2 bases between them. CDR1 is SGDLS, CDR2 YYNGEE, per germline. The CDR3 spans 13 residues. DNA of the CDR3: TGTGCCAGCAGCGTAGGGAGCAATCAGCCCCAGCATTTT. Translation: CASSVGSNQPQHF. Drawing the rest from reference TRBV9 and TRBJ1-5, the complete variable domain is DSGVTQTPKHLITATGQRVTLRCSPRSGDLSVYWYQQSLDQGLQFLIQYYNGEERAKGNILERFSAQQFPDLHSELNLSSLELGDSALYFCASSVGSNQPQHFGDGTRLSIL.

The CDR3 nucleotides read TGTGCCAGCAGCTCAAGCCGACGGGGAGGGCTAGCCGGGAGGGAGACCCAGTACTTC. Translated, it gives CASSSSRRGGLAGRETQYF. This chain connects TRBV7-9 to TRBJ2-5; 7 bases match TRBD2. CDR1 is SEHNR, CDR2 FQNEAQ, per germline (reference sequence). The CDR3 is made up of 19 amino acids. Trimming took 4 bases from V and 5 from J; bases not matched to a gene: 22.

With respect to this clone: Other nucleotide sequences in the sample specify the same CDR3. The chain is built from TRBV7-9 and TRBJ2-6, with TRBD1 identical over 7 bases. Germline loops: CDR1 SEHNR, CDR2 FQNEAQ (reference sequence). This CDR3 is built from 18 residues. With 5 bases clipped from V and 2 bases from J, the junction kept 12 bases outside the gene matches. The CDR3 region has the DNA TGTGCCAGCAGCGTGACAGGGTTCCCTCCCGCTGGGGCCAACGTCCTGACTTTC. Translation: CASSVTGFPPAGANVLTF.

This clone turned up a few times. The chain links TRBV9 to TRBJ1-1, with D hard to call. The CDR3 runs to 13 residues. Germline assignment: CDR1 SGDLS and CDR2 YYNGEE. Deletions cut 3 bases from V and 4 bases from J, with 10 bases between. The CDR3 sequence is CASSAYLATEAFF. CDR3 coding DNA: TGTGCCAGCAGCGCATACCTGGCCACTGAAGCTTTCTTT. Based on the CDR3 plus reference TRBV9 and TRBJ1-1, the full variable domain is DSGVTQTPKHLITATGQRVTLRCSPRSGDLSVYWYQQSLDQGLQFLIQYYNGEERAKGNILERFSAQQFPDLHSELNLSSLELGDSALYFCASSAYLATEAFFGQGTRLTVV.

This clone was picked up a small number of times. This rearrangement joins TRBV27 to TRBJ2-7; D not certain. The CDR3 sequence is 14 residues long. Germline-derived CDR1 and CDR2 are MNHEY and SMNVEV (reference sequence). Trimming took 9 bases from V and 2 from J, leaving 17 bases between them. The CDR3 region is CARGSLVGPYEQYF. Written as DNA, the CDR3 is TGTGCCAGGGGGTCCCTAGTCGGCCCCTACGAGCAGTACTTC.

J is TRBJ2-7 and V is TRBV5-1, with TRBD2 matching 9 bases. V lost 4 bases and J lost 1; bases outside the gene matches: 6. This CDR3 region has 15 residues. Per germline, CDR1 SGHRS and CDR2 YFSETQ. The CDR3 sequence is CASSPGTSRSYEQYF. The CDR3, as DNA: TGCGCCAGCAGCCCGGGGACTAGCCGATCCTACGAGCAGTACTTC.

This chain connects TRBV6-5 to TRBJ2-2; a possible D gene is TRBD2 (6 bases). The length of the CDR3 is 14 residues. Trimming removed 8 bases at V and 2 bases at J, with 12 bases between. Looked up from germline, CDR1 is MNHEY and CDR2 is SVGAGI. The CDR3: CASGMEGNTGELFF. CDR3 coding DNA: TGTGCCAGCGGCATGGAGGGCAACACCGGGGAGCTGTTTTTT.